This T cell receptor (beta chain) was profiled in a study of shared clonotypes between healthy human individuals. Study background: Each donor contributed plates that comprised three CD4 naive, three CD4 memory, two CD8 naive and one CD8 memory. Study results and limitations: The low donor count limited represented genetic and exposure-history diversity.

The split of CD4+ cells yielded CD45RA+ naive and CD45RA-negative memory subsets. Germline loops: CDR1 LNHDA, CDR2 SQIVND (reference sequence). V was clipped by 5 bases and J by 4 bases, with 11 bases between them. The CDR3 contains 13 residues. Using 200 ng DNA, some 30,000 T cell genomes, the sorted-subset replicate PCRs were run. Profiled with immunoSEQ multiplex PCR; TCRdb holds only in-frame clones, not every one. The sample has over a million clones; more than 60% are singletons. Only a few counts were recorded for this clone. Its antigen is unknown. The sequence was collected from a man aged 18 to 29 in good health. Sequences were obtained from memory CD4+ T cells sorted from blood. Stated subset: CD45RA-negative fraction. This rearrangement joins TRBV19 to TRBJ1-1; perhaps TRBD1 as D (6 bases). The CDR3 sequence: CASSVNRVTEAFF. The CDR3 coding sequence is TGTGCCAGTAGTGTTAACAGGGTCACTGAAGCTTTCTTT.